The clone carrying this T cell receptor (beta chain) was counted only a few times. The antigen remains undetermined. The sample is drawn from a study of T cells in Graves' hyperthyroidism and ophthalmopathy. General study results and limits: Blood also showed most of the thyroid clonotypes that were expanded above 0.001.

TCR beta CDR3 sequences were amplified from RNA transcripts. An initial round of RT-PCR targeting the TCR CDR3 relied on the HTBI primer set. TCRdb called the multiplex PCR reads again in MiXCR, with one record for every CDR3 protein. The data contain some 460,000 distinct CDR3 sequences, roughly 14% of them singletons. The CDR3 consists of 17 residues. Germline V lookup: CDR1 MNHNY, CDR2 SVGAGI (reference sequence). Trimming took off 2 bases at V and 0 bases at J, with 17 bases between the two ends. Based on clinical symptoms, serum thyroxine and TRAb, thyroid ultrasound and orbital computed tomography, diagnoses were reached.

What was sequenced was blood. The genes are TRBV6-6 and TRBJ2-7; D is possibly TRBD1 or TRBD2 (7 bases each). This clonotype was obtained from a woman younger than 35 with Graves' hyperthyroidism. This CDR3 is CASSYGLQGGASYEQYF. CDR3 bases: TGTGCCAGCAGTTACGGACTTCAGGGGGGGGCCTCCTACGAGCAGTACTTC.